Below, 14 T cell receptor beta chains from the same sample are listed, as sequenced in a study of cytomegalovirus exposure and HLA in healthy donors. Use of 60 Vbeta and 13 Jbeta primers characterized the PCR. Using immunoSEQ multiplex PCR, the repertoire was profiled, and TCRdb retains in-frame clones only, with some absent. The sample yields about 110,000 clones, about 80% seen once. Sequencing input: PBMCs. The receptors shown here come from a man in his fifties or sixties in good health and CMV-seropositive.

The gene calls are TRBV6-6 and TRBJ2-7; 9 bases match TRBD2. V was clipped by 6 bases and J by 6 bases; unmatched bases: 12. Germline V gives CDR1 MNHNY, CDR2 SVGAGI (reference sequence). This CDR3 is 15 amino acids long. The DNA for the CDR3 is TGTGCCAGCAGCAACGGGGGACTAGCAGTCCCCGAGCAGTACTTC. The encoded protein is CASSNGGLAVPEQYF.

CDR3: CASSQDQGGSRYNEQFF. The CDR3 DNA reads TGTGCCAGCAGCCAAGATCAAGGCGGCAGTAGGTACAATGAGCAGTTCTTC. The chain joins TRBV4-2 to TRBJ2-1; D is uncertain. Trimming pared 0 bases from V and 4 bases from J, leaving 16 bases between. The CDR3 is 17 residues long. Per germline, CDR1 LGHNA and CDR2 YNFKEQ.

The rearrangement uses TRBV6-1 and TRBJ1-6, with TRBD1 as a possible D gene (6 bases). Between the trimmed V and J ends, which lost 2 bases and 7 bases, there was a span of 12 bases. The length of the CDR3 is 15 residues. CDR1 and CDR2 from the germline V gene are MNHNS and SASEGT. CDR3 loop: CASSESTGWNSPLHF. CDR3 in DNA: TGTGCCAGCAGTGAAAGCACAGGGTGGAATTCACCCCTCCACTTT.

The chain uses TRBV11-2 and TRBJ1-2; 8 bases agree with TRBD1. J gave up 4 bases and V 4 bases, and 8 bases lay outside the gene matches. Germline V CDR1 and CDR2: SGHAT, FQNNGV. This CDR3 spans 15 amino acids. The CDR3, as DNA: TGTGCCAGCAGCTCCCAGGGGGCTATAAGCTATGGCTACACCTTC. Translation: CASSSQGAISYGYTF.

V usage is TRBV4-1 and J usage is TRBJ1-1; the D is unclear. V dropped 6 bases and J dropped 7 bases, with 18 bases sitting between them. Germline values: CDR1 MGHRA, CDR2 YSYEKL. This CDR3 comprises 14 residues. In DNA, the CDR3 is TGCGCCAGCAGGCCAATTCTCCGGGGAGGTGAAGCTTTCTTT. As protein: CASRPILRGGEAFF.

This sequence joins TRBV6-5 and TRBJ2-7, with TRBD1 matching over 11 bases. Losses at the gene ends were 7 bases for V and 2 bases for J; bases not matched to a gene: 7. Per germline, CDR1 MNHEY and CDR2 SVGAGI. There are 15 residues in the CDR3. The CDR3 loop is CASTRSGQGAYEQYF. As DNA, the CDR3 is TGTGCCAGCACCCGTTCGGGACAGGGGGCCTACGAGCAGTACTTC.

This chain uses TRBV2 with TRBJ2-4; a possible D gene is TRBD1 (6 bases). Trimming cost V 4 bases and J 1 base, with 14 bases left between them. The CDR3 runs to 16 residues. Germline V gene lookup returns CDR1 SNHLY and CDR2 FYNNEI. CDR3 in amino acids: CASSGGPLGAKNIQYF. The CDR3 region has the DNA TGTGCCAGCAGTGGGGGGCCCCTCGGGGCCAAAAACATTCAGTACTTC.

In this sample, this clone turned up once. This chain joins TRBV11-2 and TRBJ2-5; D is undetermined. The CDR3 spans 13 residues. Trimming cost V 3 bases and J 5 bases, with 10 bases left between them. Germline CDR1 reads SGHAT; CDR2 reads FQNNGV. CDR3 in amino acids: CASSFSGQETQYF. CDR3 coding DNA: TGTGCCAGCAGCTTTTCGGGTCAGGAGACCCAGTACTTC.

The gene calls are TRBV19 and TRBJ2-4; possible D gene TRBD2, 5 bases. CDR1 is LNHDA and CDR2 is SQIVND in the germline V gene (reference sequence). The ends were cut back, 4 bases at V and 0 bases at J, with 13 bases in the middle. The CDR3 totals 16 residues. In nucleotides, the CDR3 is TGTGCCAGTAGTAAGAGGGCAGCTTCAGCCAAAAACATTCAGTACTTC. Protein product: CASSKRAASAKNIQYF.

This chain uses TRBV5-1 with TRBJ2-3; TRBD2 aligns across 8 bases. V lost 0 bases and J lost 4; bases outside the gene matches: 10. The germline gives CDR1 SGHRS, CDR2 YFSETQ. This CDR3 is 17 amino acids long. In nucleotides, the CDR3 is TGCGCCAGCAGCTTGGACCCTTATAGCGGGAACTCAGATACGCAGTATTTT. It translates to CASSLDPYSGNSDTQYF.

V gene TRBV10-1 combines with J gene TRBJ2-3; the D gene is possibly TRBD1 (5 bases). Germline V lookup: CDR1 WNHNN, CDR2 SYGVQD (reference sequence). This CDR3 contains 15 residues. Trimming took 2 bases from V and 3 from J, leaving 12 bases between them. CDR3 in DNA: TGCGCCAGCAGTGAGAGCAGGGAAAGGACAGATACGCAGTATTTT. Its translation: CASSESRERTDTQYF.

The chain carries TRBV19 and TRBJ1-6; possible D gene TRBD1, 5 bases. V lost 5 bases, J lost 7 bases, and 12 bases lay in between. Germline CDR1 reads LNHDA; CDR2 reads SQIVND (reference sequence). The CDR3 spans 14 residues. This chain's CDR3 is CASSLGPLNSPLHF. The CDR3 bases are TGTGCCAGTAGTCTGGGGCCCCTGAATTCACCCCTCCACTTT.

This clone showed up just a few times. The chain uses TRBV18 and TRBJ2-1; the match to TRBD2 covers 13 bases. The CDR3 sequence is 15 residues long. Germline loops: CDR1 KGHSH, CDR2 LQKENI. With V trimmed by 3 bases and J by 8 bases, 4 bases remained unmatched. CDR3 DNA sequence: TGTGCCAGCTCACCCGGACTAGCGGGAGTCGATGAGCAGTTCTTC. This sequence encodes CASSPGLAGVDEQFF.

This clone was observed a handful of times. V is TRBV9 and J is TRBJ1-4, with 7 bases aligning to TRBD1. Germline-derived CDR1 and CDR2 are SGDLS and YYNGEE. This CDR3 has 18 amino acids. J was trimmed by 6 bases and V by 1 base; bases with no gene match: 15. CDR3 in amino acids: CASSVNPDREGFYEKLFF. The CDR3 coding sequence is TGTGCCAGCAGCGTAAATCCTGACAGGGAAGGGTTTTATGAAAAACTGTTTTTT.